These 30 T cell receptor beta chains share one sample of origin, sequenced in a study of T cell clonotyping in hematopoietic cell transplantation. Assay: immunoSEQ multiplex PCR; the TCRdb copy retains only in-frame clones and omits some. The sample has more than 65,000 clones, around 94% seen once. What was sequenced was peripheral blood mononuclear cells. Receptor source: a man aged 45-65 years in good health. Some clones in this sample may be carry-over from other donors' samples.

The genes are TRBV19 and TRBJ1-2, with D possibly being TRBD1 (5 bases). Germline V gene sequence: CDR1 LNHDA, CDR2 SQIVND (reference sequence). CDR3 length: 14 residues. The V and J ends lost 1 base and 6 bases respectively, with 12 bases between them. CDR3 protein: CASSIAAGNNGYTF. In nucleotides, the CDR3 is TGTGCCAGTAGTATAGCCGCAGGGAATAATGGCTACACCTTC.

The table lists this clone with a count of one. The rearrangement links TRBV19 to TRBJ1-6; 10 nucleotides match TRBD1. Unmatched junction bases numbered 12, after V lost 7 bases and J lost 9 bases. This CDR3 spans 16 amino acids. The V gene's germline CDR1 is LNHDA and CDR2 SQIVND (reference sequence). The CDR3 region has the DNA TGTGCCAGTACCGATCCGACAGGGGGCACACGTTCACCCCTCCACTTT. Its protein product is CASTDPTGGTRSPLHF.

The V gene is TRBV25-1, the J gene TRBJ2-2; tentative D call: TRBD2 (6 bases). This CDR3 comprises 18 residues. Germline V gives CDR1 MGHDK, CDR2 SYGVNS. V shed 4 bases and J shed 6 bases, with 24 bases lying between them. The CDR3 here is CASSGPSPTRAGPGELFF. The CDR3 region has the DNA TGTGCCAGCAGTGGCCCCTCTCCCACTAGAGCGGGCCCCGGGGAGCTGTTTTTT.

The chain has TRBV11-3 and TRBJ2-7, with D unclear. Germline V gene sequence: CDR1 SGHNT, CDR2 YENEEA. V was cut by 5 bases and J by 7 bases, with 21 bases left in between. The CDR3 loop spans 15 amino acids. The CDR3 loop reads CASSPAGPASSEQYF. CDR3 bases: TGTGCCAGCAGCCCGGCCGGGCCAGCGTCCTCTGAGCAGTACTTC.

The sample holds one count of this clone. This chain links TRBV9 with TRBJ2-2; D might be TRBD2 (6 bases). V lost 3 bases and J lost 3, with 30 bases in between. The germline V gene encodes CDR1 SGDLS and CDR2 YYNGEE. The CDR3 is made up of 21 amino acids. As DNA, the CDR3 is TGTGCCAGCAGCGACCCCTTGGGGTGGGAGGCCCCGACACTAGACACCGGGGAGCTGTTTTTT. This gives the protein CASSDPLGWEAPTLDTGELFF.

The genes are TRBV11-2 and TRBJ2-5; 7 bases fit TRBD2. This CDR3 comprises 17 residues. V gave up 0 bases and J gave up 3 bases; unmatched junction bases: 10. Germline assignment: CDR1 SGHAT and CDR2 FQNNGV. The CDR3 loop is CASSLDLGGRSEETQYF. Written as DNA, the CDR3 is TGTGCCAGCAGCTTAGATCTTGGCGGGAGATCCGAAGAGACCCAGTACTTC.

The chain links TRBV27 to TRBJ1-1; 8 bases fit TRBD1. J gave up 6 bases and V 3 bases, and 12 bases lay outside the gene matches. The CDR3 is 16 residues long. Germline CDR1 MNHEY, CDR2 SMNVEV (reference sequence). CDR3 sequence (DNA): TGTGCCAGCAGTTTTAATGGCAGGGGGCGCACCCCTGAAGCTTTCTTT. It translates to CASSFNGRGRTPEAFF.

The chain is built from TRBV30 and TRBJ1-1; D gene unclear. The CDR3 is made up of 11 amino acids. Trimming removed 4 bases at V and 7 bases at J, with 10 bases between. Germline V gives CDR1 GTSNPN, CDR2 SVGIG (reference sequence). In nucleotides, the CDR3 is TGTGCCTGGAACCGGGCAGGTGAAGCTTTCTTT. Amino acids: CAWNRAGEAFF.

CDR3 sequence (DNA): TGCGCCAGCAGCTTGGCCGGCGGGGGGAAATGGGAGACCCAGTACTTC. Protein sequence: CASSLAGGGKWETQYF. This chain connects TRBV5-1 to TRBJ2-5, with 8 nucleotides matching TRBD2. With V trimmed by 0 bases and J by 5 bases, 9 bases remained unmatched. Germline V gene sequence: CDR1 SGHRS, CDR2 YFSETQ. The CDR3 extends over 16 amino acids. Filled out from reference TRBV5-1 and TRBJ2-5, the complete variable domain reads KAGVTQTPRYLIKTRGQQVTLSCSPISGHRSVSWYQQTPGQGLQFLFEYFSETQRNKGNFPGRFSGRQFSNSRSEMNVSTLELGDSALYLCASSLAGGGKWETQYFGPGTRLLVL.

The chain joins TRBV10-3 to TRBJ1-1; maybe TRBD1 (5 bases). The CDR3 has 13 residues. Looked up from germline, CDR1 is ENHRY and CDR2 is SYGVKD. V was pared by 2 bases and J by 3 bases, with 7 bases between. As DNA, the CDR3 is TGTGCCATCAGTGAGGGGACTTACACTGAAGCTTTCTTT. It translates to CAISEGTYTEAFF.

V is TRBV19 and J is TRBJ2-7, with D hard to call. Trimming took off 8 bases at V and 2 bases at J, with 13 bases between the two ends. The germline V gene has CDR1 LNHDA and CDR2 SQIVND (reference sequence). The CDR3 sequence is 13 residues long. The DNA for the CDR3 is TGTGCCAGTTCGGGCAGGAGTGCCTACGAGCAGTACTTC. Translation: CASSGRSAYEQYF.

V gene TRBV27 combines with J gene TRBJ2-1, with 14 bases fitting TRBD2. V lost 5 bases to trimming and J lost 7 bases; unmatched junction nucleotides: 4. CDR1 is MNHEY, CDR2 SMNVEV, per germline (reference sequence). CDR3 length: 15 residues. The CDR3 sequence is CASSPGTSGGNEQFF. The CDR3 bases are TGTGCCAGCAGTCCCGGGACTAGCGGGGGTAATGAGCAGTTCTTC.

The chain carries TRBV5-1 and TRBJ2-1; D might be TRBD2 (5 bases). Germline CDR1 and CDR2: SGHRS and YFSETQ. V was shortened by 7 bases and J by 0 bases, with 17 bases between the two germline ends. The CDR3 consists of 16 residues. In DNA form, the CDR3 reads TGCGCCAGCGGTCGGGGATCACAGAGCTCCTACAATGAGCAGTTCTTC. It translates to CASGRGSQSSYNEQFF.

The J gene is TRBJ1-6, the V gene TRBV19; no definite D call. Germline assignment: CDR1 LNHDA and CDR2 SQIVND (reference sequence). Trimming took 4 bases from V and 0 from J, leaving 4 bases between them. The CDR3 runs 14 residues. The CDR3 nucleotides read TGTGCCAGTAGTAAATACTCCTATAATTCACCCCTCCACTTT. Its protein product is CASSKYSYNSPLHF. Filled out from reference TRBV19 and TRBJ1-6, the complete variable domain reads DGGITQSPKYLFRKEGQNVTLSCEQNLNHDAMYWYRQDPGQGLRLIYYSQIVNDFQKGDIAEGYSVSREKKESFPLTVTSAQKNPTAFYLCASSKYSYNSPLHFGNGTRLTVT.

The chain is built from TRBV7-7 and TRBJ2-1; D might be TRBD2 (6 bases). Germline CDR1 is SSHAT and CDR2 is FNYEAQ (reference sequence). The CDR3 covers 15 residues. The V gene lost 5 bases and the J gene lost 4 bases, with 15 bases spanning the gap. The CDR3 region is CASSVTSQGYNEQFF. The CDR3 nucleotides are TGTGCCAGCAGCGTGACTAGTCAAGGGTACAATGAGCAGTTCTTC.

CDR3: CASSLGTGDGYTF. The CDR3 region has the DNA TGTGCCAGCAGCTTAGGAACAGGGGATGGCTACACCTTC. The chain is built from TRBV11-2 and TRBJ1-2; 7 bases align to TRBD1. The CDR3 is 13 residues long. V was clipped by 1 base and J by 6 bases; unmatched bases: 2. Germline CDR1 SGHAT, CDR2 FQNNGV.

J is TRBJ1-5 and V is TRBV28, with 10 nucleotides matching TRBD1. V trimming: 7 bases; J trimming: 8 bases; junction bases outside the gene matches: 8. Germline CDR1 is MDHEN and CDR2 is SYDVKM. The CDR3 runs to 14 residues. CDR3 coding DNA: TGTGCCAGCACCCGGACAGGGGGAAGTAAGCCCCAGCATTTT. Residues: CASTRTGGSKPQHF. The full variable domain, completed using reference TRBV28 and TRBJ1-5, is DVKVTQSSRYLVKRTGEKVFLECVQDMDHENMFWYRQDPGLGLRLIYFSYDVKMKEKGDIPEGYSVSREKKERFSLILESASTNQTSMYLCASTRTGGSKPQHFGDGTRLSIL.

There are a few counts of this clone. The V gene is TRBV5-1, the J gene TRBJ2-3, with D perhaps TRBD1 (5 bases). Deletions cut 5 bases from V and 0 bases from J, with 16 bases between. The CDR3 spans 16 residues. Germline V gives CDR1 SGHRS, CDR2 YFSETQ. The CDR3 region has the DNA TGCGCCAGCAGATATGGGTCTGGGGCTAGCACAGATACGCAGTATTTT. It translates to CASRYGSGASTDTQYF.

The chain carries TRBV28 and TRBJ1-1, with no clear D. This CDR3 spans 13 amino acids. Germline V gene lookup returns CDR1 MDHEN and CDR2 SYDVKM. V was cut by 6 bases and J by 2 bases, with 10 bases left in between. CDR3 region: CASREIDNTEAFF. CDR3 coding DNA: TGTGCCAGCAGGGAAATAGACAACACTGAAGCTTTCTTT.

The rearrangement joins TRBV2 to TRBJ1-4; D is perhaps TRBD1 (5 bases). The CDR3 loop spans 13 amino acids. V was clipped by 8 bases and J by 7 bases, with 14 bases between them. The germline V gene encodes CDR1 SNHLY and CDR2 FYNNEI. CDR3 sequence: CASGGILSEKLFF. The CDR3 DNA sequence: TGTGCCAGCGGGGGGATTTTAAGTGAAAAACTGTTTTTT.

This clone was seen only once. The chain uses TRBV7-6 and TRBJ2-7, with D possibly matching TRBD1 (5 bases). This CDR3 region has 12 residues. The germline gives CDR1 SGHVS, CDR2 FNYEAQ. Trimming pared 5 bases from V and 7 bases from J, leaving 12 bases between. The CDR3 DNA follows: TGTGCCAGCAGCCTTCAGGGCGCAGAGCAGTACTTC. This gives the protein CASSLQGAEQYF.

This chain links TRBV5-8 with TRBJ2-7; D is uncertain. Germline CDR1 is SGHTS and CDR2 is YDEGEE. This CDR3 region has 14 residues. V lost 1 base, J lost 10 bases, and 18 bases lay in between. This CDR3 reads CASSLLGSSLSQYF. The CDR3 bases are TGTGCCAGCAGCTTGCTCGGGTCCTCCCTTTCCCAGTACTTC. Using reference TRBV5-8 and TRBJ2-7 for the parts outside the CDR3, the full variable domain is EAGVTQSPTHLIKTRGQQATLRCSPISGHTSVYWYQQALGLGLQFLLWYDEGEERNRGNFPPRFSGRQFPNYSSELNVNALELEDSALYLCASSLLGSSLSQYFGPGTRLTVT.

This chain uses TRBV6-1 with TRBJ2-1; perhaps TRBD2 as D (5 bases). CDR3 length: 13 residues. The ends were cut back, 6 bases at V and 10 bases at J, with 16 bases in the middle. Germline lookup yields CDR1 MNHNS and CDR2 SASEGT. The CDR3 nucleotides are TGTGCCAGCAGCGTACCCGGCGGGCTCGAGCAGTTCTTC. It encodes CASSVPGGLEQFF.

This clone was detected once. The CDR3 here is CASSYDRVNTEAFF. CDR3 DNA sequence: TGTGCCAGCAGCTACGACAGGGTGAACACTGAAGCTTTCTTT. The chain carries TRBV6-5 and TRBJ1-1; 7 positions agree with TRBD1. The germline CDR1 and CDR2 sequences are MNHEY and SVGAGI. V lost 6 bases, J lost 0 bases, and 4 bases stayed unmatched. This CDR3 comprises 14 residues.

The chain has TRBV4-2 and TRBJ2-7, with D possibly matching TRBD2 (5 bases). Deletions cut 0 bases from V and 0 bases from J, with 18 bases between. Per the germline V gene, CDR1 is LGHNA and CDR2 is YNFKEQ. This CDR3 is 18 amino acids long. Here the CDR3 DNA reads TGTGCCAGCAGCCAAGATCGTCTCGGCGGGCAGAGCTCCTACGAGCAGTACTTC. This encodes CASSQDRLGGQSSYEQYF.

The V call is TRBV4-3, the J call TRBJ1-1; D is unclear. Germline loops: CDR1 LGHNA, CDR2 YSLEER. Trimming removed 3 bases at V and 4 bases at J, with 18 bases between. This CDR3 has 16 amino acids. For the CDR3, the DNA is TGCGCCAGCAGCCAGTATTCCGGATTGGGGAGCACTGAAGCTTTCTTT. This translates into CASSQYSGLGSTEAFF.

This clone was counted a few times. The V and J genes are TRBV2 and TRBJ1-1; D uncertain. Germline lookup yields CDR1 SNHLY and CDR2 FYNNEI. The germline V and J ends were trimmed by 4 bases and 9 bases, with 12 bases remaining between them. The CDR3 consists of 12 residues. The CDR3 region is CASSGASIKAFF. CDR3 bases: TGTGCCAGCAGTGGGGCCAGCATAAAAGCTTTCTTT. Supplemented by reference TRBV2 and TRBJ1-1, the full variable domain reads EPEVTQTPSHQVTQMGQEVILRCVPISNHLYFYWYRQILGQKVEFLVSFYNNEISEKSEIFDDQFSVERPDGSNFTLKIRSTKLEDSAMYFCASSGASIKAFFGQGTRLTVV.

CDR3 region: CASSLPSGGAGELFF. The CDR3 region has the DNA TGTGCCAGCAGTTTACCTAGCGGGGGGGCCGGGGAGCTGTTTTTT. The chain is built from TRBV28 and TRBJ2-2; 12 nucleotides line up with TRBD2. J lost 6 bases, V lost 2 bases, and 1 base had no gene match. This CDR3 contains 15 residues. From germline, CDR1 is MDHEN and CDR2 SYDVKM. Variable domain in full (rest from reference TRBV28 and TRBJ2-2): DVKVTQSSRYLVKRTGEKVFLECVQDMDHENMFWYRQDPGLGLRLIYFSYDVKMKEKGDIPEGYSVSREKKERFSLILESASTNQTSMYLCASSLPSGGAGELFFGEGSRLTVL.

As for this clone: Sequence at one end of the junction differs from germline and may be a read error. The CDR3 sequence is CASSLGEGNSPLHF. DNA for the CDR3: TGTGCTAGCAGCTTAGGAGAAGGAAACTCACCCCTCCACTTT. V and J are TRBV7-7 and TRBJ1-6; D gene ambiguous. The CDR3 consists of 14 residues. Germline V gene data show CDR1 as SSHAT and CDR2 as FNYEAQ (reference sequence).

The chain joins TRBV7-9 to TRBJ2-5; D unresolved. CDR1 and CDR2 from the germline V gene are SEHNR and FQNEAQ (reference sequence). The ends were cut back, 0 bases at V and 1 base at J, with 9 bases in the middle. This CDR3 has 15 amino acids. CDR3 sequence reads: CASSLAGRIQETQYF. The CDR3 coding sequence is TGTGCCAGCAGCTTAGCAGGTCGGATCCAAGAGACCCAGTACTTC.